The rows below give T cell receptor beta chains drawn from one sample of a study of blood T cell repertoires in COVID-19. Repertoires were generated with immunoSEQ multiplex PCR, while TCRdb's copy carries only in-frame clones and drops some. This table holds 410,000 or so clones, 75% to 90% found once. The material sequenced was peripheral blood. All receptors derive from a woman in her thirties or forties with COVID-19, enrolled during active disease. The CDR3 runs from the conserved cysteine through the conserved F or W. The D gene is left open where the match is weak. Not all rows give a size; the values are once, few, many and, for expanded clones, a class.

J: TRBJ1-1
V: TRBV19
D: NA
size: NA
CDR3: CASSPNRVNTEAFF
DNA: TGTGCCAGTAGTCCCAACAGGGTTAACACTGAAGCTTTCTTT

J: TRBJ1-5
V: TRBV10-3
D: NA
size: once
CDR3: CAISEKGDQPQHF
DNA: TGTGCCATCAGTGAAAAAGGGGATCAGCCCCAGCATTTT

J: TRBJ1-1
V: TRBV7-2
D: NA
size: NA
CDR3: CASSLAGGGNTEAFF
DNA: TGTGCCAGCAGCTTAGCGGGGGGAGGGAACACTGAAGCTTTCTTT

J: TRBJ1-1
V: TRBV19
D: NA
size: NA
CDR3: CASSEGLYTEAFF
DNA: TGTGCCAGTAGCGAGGGTCTCTACACTGAAGCTTTCTTT

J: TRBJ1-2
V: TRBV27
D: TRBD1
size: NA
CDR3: CASRHGTGVPPYGYTF
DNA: TGTGCCAGCAGGCATGGGACAGGGGTACCACCCTATGGCTACACCTTC

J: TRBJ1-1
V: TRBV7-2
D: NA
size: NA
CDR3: CASSLVQKNTEAFF
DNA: TGTGCCAGCAGCTTAGTACAGAAGAACACTGAAGCTTTCTTT

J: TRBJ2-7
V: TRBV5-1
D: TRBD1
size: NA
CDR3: CASSLEDRDEQYF
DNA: TGCGCCAGCAGCTTGGAAGACAGGGACGAGCAGTACTTC

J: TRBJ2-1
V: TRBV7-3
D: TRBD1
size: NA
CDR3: CASSSPGQGWNEQFF
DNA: TGTGCCAGCAGCTCGCCGGGACAGGGGTGGAATGAGCAGTTCTTC

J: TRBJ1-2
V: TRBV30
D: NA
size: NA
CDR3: CAWSPSDYGYTF
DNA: TGTGCCTGGAGTCCGTCCGACTATGGCTACACCTTC

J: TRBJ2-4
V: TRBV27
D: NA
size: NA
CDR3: CASRRGGILDKITKDIAKNIQYF
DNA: TGTGCCAGCCGACGAGGCGGAATTTTAGACAAGATCACGAAGGACATAGCCAAAAACATTCAGTACTTC

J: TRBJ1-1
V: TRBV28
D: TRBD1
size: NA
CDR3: CASIKTGGGQNTEAFF
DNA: TGTGCCAGCATTAAGACAGGGGGCGGCCAGAACACTGAAGCTTTCTTT

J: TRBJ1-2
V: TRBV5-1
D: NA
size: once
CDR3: CASSLETRGSYGYTF
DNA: TGCGCCAGCAGCTTGGAGACCCGAGGAAGTTATGGCTACACCTTC

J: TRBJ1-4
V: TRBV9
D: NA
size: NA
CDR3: CASSPLPNEKLFF
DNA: TGTGCCAGCAGCCCTCTCCCTAATGAAAAACTGTTTTTT

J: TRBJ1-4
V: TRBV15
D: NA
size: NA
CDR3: CATSREIQGHATNEKLFF
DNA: TGTGCCACCAGCAGAGAGATCCAGGGGCATGCAACTAATGAAAAACTGTTTTTT

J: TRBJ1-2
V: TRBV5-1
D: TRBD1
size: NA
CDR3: CASSSDLRGHTGYTF
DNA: TGCGCCAGCAGTTCAGACCTCAGGGGGCATACGGGCTACACCTTC

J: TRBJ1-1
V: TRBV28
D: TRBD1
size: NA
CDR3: CASSSSGTGGYTEAFF
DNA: TGTGCCAGCAGCTCTAGCGGGACAGGGGGCTACACTGAAGCTTTCTTT

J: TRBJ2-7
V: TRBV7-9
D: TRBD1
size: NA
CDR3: CASSLGTVSYEQYF
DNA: TGTGCCAGCAGCCTCGGGACAGTCTCCTACGAGCAGTACTTC

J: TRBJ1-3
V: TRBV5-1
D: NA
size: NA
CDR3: CASSITGTWSGNTIYF
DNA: TGCGCCAGCAGCATTACAGGGACATGGTCTGGAAACACCATATATTTT

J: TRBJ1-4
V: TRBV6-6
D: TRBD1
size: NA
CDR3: CASSRTDRVQNEKLFF
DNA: TGTGCCAGCAGCCGGACCGACAGGGTACAAAATGAAAAACTGTTTTTT

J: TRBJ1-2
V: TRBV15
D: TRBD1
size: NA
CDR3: CATSGTGTGASGYTF
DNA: TGTGCCACCAGCGGTACCGGGACAGGGGCCTCTGGCTACACCTTC

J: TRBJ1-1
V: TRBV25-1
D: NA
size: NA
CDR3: CASSFQNTEAFF
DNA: TGTGCCAGCAGTTTCCAGAACACTGAAGCTTTCTTT

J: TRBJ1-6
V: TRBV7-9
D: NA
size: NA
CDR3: CASSTTVGGLISPLHF
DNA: TGTGCCAGCAGTACTACGGTGGGGGGGTTGATTTCACCCCTCCACTTT

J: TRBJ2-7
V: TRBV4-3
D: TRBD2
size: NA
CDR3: CASSQVFWAGVEEQYF
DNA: TGCGCCAGCAGCCAAGTGTTCTGGGCGGGAGTGGAGGAGCAGTACTTC

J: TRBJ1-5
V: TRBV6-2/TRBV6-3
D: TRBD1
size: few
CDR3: CASSLQGDQPQHF
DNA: TGTGCCAGCAGCCTACAGGGGGATCAGCCCCAGCATTTT

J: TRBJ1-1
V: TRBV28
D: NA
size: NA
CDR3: CASSLYRVMNTEAFF
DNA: TGTGCCAGCAGTTTATATCGGGTAATGAACACTGAAGCTTTCTTT

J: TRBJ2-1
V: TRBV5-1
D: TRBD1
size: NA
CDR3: CASRVTPGTGGRGEQFF
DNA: TGCGCCAGCAGGGTGACTCCCGGGACAGGGGGAAGAGGTGAGCAGTTCTTC

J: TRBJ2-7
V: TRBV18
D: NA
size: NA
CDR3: CASSPIESSYEQYF
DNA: TGTGCCAGCTCACCCATAGAGAGCTCCTACGAGCAGTACTTC